The entry that follows covers one T cell receptor (beta chain) sequence. With a J-beta primer mix and a sample-barcoded 5' primer, a second PCR ran roughly 6 to 11 cycles. TCRdb fed the 5' RACE reads into MiXCR, producing one record per CDR3 protein. The sample yields roughly 570,000 distinct CDR3 sequences, 27% seen once. Trimming took 6 bases from V and 5 from J, leaving 22 bases between them. Per the germline V gene, CDR1 is LGHNA and CDR2 is YSLEER. This CDR3 contains 16 residues. The source of the sample is a study of blood T cells in healthy people across ages. This TCR came from a woman aged 70-85 years in good health. Sample: blood. The chain combines TRBV4-3 with TRBJ2-5; D perhaps matches TRBD1 (7 bases). CDR3 in DNA: TGCGCCAGCAGTTCCAGGGGGGTCAGGGGCGCGGAGACCCAGTACTTC. It specifies CASSSRGVRGAETQYF.